This T cell receptor (beta chain) was captured in a study of T cells in tuberculosis. V lost 0 bases, J lost 3 bases, and 14 bases stayed unmatched. The CDR3 is 19 amino acids. The germline V gene has CDR1 SGDLS and CDR2 YYNGEE. Profiled with immunoSEQ multiplex PCR; TCRdb holds only in-frame clones, not every one. The sample gives 25,000 to 35,000 clones, 80% to 95% of which show up once; approximately 8.1% is in the top ten. Unsorted cryopreserved PBMC were sequenced, averaging roughly 94,000 T cells per clinical donor. The chain recombines TRBV9 with TRBJ2-3; 9 bases are a match to TRBD2. The sequenced sample was PBMCs. This receptor was obtained from a donor under 30 with latent tuberculosis or without tuberculosis infection. Some clones in this sample may be carry-over from other donors' samples. In DNA, the CDR3 is TGTGCCAGCAGCGTAGATTCCGTCGCTAGCGGGATATATACAGATACGCAGTATTTT. Translating gives CASSVDSVASGIYTDTQYF.